One sample yielded the 5 T cell receptor beta chains listed below, sequenced in a study of radiation and T cells in renal cell carcinoma. The time point: blood 4 weeks post-SBRT, at nephrectomy. Treatment defined: 15 Gy SBRT to primary tumor, nephrectomy 4 weeks later. Sequenced by immunoSEQ multiplex PCR; TCRdb stores in-frame clones only, minus some. The table has fewer than 80,000 clones, around four fifths seen once. Specimen: blood, collected from a patient whose treatment included radiotherapy and nephrectomy. These TCRs come from a woman aged 60-75 years with renal cell carcinoma.

The J gene is TRBJ2-7, the V gene TRBV7-9; 8 nucleotides match TRBD1. The CDR3 has 16 amino acids. J gave up 5 bases and V 6 bases, and 15 bases lay outside the gene matches. The V gene's germline CDR1 is SEHNR and CDR2 FQNEAQ (reference sequence). This CDR3 reads CASSYLTGTGSDEQYF. CDR3 nucleotides: TGTGCCAGCAGTTACCTTACCGGGACAGGTTCTGACGAGCAGTACTTC. Filled out from reference TRBV7-9 and TRBJ2-7, the complete variable domain reads DTGVSQNPRHKITKRGQNVTFRCDPISEHNRLYWYRQTLGQGPEFLTYFQNEAQLEKSRLLSDRFSAERPKGSFSTLEIQRTEQGDSAMYLCASSYLTGTGSDEQYFGPGTRLTVT.

This chain uses TRBV7-2 with TRBJ2-7; D is perhaps TRBD2 (5 bases). V gave up 4 bases and J gave up 7 bases, with 8 bases separating them. Germline V gene sequence: CDR1 SGHTA, CDR2 FQGNSA. The CDR3 consists of 11 residues. For the CDR3, the DNA is TGTGCCAGCAGCTCAACGGGGGAGCAGTACTTC. Its translation is CASSSTGEQYF.

The rearrangement joins TRBV9 to TRBJ1-2; D possibly corresponds to TRBD1 (5 bases). The V end was cut by 1 base, the J end by 5 bases, with 15 bases between. Germline V lookup: CDR1 SGDLS, CDR2 YYNGEE. The CDR3 spans 15 residues. CDR3 sequence (DNA): TGTGCCAGCAGCGTACGTAGACAGACCCAATATGGCTACACCTTC. Protein sequence: CASSVRRQTQYGYTF.

CDR3 amino acids: CASSSRVSYGYTF. The CDR3 coding sequence is TGTGCCAGCAGCTCCAGGGTTTCCTATGGCTACACCTTC. The J gene is TRBJ1-2, the V gene TRBV5-5; tentative D call: TRBD1 (5 bases). Germline lookup yields CDR1 SGHKS and CDR2 YYEKEE (reference sequence). This CDR3 contains 13 residues. Trimming removed 3 bases from V and 4 bases from J, with 10 bases in between. Filled out from reference TRBV5-5 and TRBJ1-2, the complete variable domain reads DAGVTQSPTHLIKTRGQQVTLRCSPISGHKSVSWYQQVLGQGPQFIFQYYEKEERGRGNFPDRFSARQFPNYSSELNVNALLLGDSALYLCASSSRVSYGYTFGSGTRLTVV.

This chain uses TRBV7-9 with TRBJ2-1; D is undetermined. Germline CDR1 SEHNR, CDR2 FQNEAQ (reference sequence). The CDR3 length is 12 residues. Trimming removed 1 base at V and 8 bases at J, with 6 bases between. The CDR3 region has the DNA TGTGCCAGCAGCTTAGATGTCTATGAGCAGTTCTTC. Translation gives CASSLDVYEQFF.